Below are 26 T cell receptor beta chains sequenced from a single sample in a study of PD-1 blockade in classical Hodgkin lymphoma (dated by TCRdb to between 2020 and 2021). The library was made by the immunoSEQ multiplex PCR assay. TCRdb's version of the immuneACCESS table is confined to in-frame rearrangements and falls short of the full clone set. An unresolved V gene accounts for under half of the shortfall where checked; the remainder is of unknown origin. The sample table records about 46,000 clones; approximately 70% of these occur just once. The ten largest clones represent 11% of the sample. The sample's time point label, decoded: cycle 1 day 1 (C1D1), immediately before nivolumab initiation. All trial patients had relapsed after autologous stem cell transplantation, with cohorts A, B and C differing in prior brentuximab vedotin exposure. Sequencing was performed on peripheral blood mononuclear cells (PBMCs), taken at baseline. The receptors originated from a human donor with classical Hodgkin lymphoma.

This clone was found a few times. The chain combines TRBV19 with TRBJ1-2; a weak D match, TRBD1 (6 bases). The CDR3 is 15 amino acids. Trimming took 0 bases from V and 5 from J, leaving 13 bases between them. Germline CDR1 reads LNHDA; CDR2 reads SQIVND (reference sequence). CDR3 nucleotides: TGTGCCAGTAGTATAGACCTGCAGGGGCGATATGGCTACACCTTC. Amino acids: CASSIDLQGRYGYTF.

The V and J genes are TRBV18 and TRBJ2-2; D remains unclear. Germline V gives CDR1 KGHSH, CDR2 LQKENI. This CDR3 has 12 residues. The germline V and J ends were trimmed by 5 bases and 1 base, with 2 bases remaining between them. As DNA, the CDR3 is TGTGCCAGCTCAAAGAACACCGGGGAGCTGTTTTTT. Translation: CASSKNTGELFF.

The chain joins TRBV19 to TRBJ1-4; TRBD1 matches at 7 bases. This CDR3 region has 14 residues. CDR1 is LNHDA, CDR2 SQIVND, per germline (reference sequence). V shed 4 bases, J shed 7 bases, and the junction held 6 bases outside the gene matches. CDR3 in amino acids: CASSTTGEAEKLFF. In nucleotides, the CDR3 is TGTGCCAGTAGTACAACAGGGGAGGCTGAAAAACTGTTTTTT.

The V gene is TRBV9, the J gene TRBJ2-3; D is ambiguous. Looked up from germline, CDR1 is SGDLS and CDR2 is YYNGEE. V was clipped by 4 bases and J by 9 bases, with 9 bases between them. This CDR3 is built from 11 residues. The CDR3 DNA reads TGTGCCAGCAGCCCCGATGACACGCAGTATTTT. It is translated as CASSPDDTQYF.

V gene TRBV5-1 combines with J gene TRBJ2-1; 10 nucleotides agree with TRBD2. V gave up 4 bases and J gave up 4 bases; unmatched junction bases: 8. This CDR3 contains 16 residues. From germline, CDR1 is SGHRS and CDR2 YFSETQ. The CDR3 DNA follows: TGCGCCAGCAGCAGGACACTAGCGGGATTGTACAATGAGCAGTTCTTC. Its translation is CASSRTLAGLYNEQFF.

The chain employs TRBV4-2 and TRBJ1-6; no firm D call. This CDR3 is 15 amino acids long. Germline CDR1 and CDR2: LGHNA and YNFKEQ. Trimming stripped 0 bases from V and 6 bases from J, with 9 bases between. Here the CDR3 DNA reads TGTGCCAGCAGCCAAGAAAGCCCAGCTAATTCACCCCTCCACTTT. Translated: CASSQESPANSPLHF.

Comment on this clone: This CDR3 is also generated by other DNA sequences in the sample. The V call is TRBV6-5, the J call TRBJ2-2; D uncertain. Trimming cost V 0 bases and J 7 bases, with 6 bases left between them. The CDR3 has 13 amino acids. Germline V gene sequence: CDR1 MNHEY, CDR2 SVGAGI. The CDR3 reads CASSYSDFGELFF. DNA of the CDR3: TGTGCCAGCAGTTACTCCGACTTCGGGGAGCTGTTTTTT.

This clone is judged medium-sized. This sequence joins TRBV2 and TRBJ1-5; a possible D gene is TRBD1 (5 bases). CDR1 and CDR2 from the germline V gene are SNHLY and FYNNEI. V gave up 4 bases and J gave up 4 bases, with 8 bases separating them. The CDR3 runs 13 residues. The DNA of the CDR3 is TGTGCCAGCAGTGCAGGGCTTAATCAGCCCCAGCATTTT. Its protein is CASSAGLNQPQHF.

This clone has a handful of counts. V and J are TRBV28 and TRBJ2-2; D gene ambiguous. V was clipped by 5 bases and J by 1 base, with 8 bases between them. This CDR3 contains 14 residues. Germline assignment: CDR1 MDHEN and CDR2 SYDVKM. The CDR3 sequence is CASSPQVNTGELFF. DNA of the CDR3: TGTGCCAGCAGTCCTCAGGTGAACACCGGGGAGCTGTTTTTT.

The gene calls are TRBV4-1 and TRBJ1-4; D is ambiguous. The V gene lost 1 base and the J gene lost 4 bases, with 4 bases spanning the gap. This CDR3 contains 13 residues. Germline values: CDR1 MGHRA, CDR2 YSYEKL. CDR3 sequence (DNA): TGCGCCAGCAGCCAAGTCAGTAATGAAAAACTGTTTTTT. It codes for CASSQVSNEKLFF.

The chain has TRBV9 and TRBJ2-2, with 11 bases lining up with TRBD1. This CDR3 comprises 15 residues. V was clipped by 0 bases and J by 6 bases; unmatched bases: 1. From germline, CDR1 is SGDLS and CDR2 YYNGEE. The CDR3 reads CASSVGGQGAGELFF. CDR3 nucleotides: TGTGCCAGCAGCGTAGGGGGACAGGGGGCCGGGGAGCTGTTTTTT.

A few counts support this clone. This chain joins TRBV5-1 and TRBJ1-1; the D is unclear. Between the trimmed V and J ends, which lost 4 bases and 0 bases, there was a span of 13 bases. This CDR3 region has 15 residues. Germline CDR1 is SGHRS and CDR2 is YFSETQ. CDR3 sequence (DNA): TGCGCCAGCAGCCCTTCCCAGATCATGAACACTGAAGCTTTCTTT. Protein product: CASSPSQIMNTEAFF.

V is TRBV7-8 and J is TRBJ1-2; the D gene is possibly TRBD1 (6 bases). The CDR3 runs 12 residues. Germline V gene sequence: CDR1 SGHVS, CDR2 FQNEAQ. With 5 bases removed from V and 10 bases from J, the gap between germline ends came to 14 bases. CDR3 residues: CASSPRGDSYTF. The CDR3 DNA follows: TGTGCCAGCAGCCCAAGGGGGGATTCCTACACCTTC.

CDR3 loop: CASSFDPQETQYF. DNA for the CDR3: TGTGCCAGCAGCTTCGACCCTCAAGAGACCCAGTACTTC. The gene calls are TRBV5-6 and TRBJ2-5; D is unclear. This CDR3 is built from 13 residues. V was cut by 2 bases and J by 2 bases, with 7 bases left in between. The V gene's germline CDR1 is SGHDT and CDR2 YYEEEE.

Here the CDR3 DNA reads TGTGCCAGCAGCCTACTTGGCGGACCCTCCTACAATGAGCAGTTCTTC. It encodes CASSLLGGPSYNEQFF. The chain uses TRBV7-3 and TRBJ2-1, with D unresolved. This CDR3 region has 16 residues. CDR1 and CDR2 from the germline V gene are SGHTA and FQGTGA. The V end lost 5 bases, the J end lost 0 bases, and 14 bases lay between the germline ends.

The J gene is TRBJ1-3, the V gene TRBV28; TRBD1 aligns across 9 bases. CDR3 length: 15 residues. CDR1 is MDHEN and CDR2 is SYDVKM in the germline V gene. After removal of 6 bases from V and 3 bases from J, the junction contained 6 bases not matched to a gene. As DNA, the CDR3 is TGTGCCAGCAGGTTCACAGGGGGCAATGGAAACACCATATATTTT. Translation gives CASRFTGGNGNTIYF.

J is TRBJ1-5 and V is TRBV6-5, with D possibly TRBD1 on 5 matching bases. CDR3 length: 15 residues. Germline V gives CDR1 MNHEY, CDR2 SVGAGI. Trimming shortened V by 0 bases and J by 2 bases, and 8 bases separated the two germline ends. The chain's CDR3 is CASSYSGDGNQPQHF. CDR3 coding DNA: TGTGCCAGCAGTTACTCGGGGGATGGCAATCAGCCCCAGCATTTT.

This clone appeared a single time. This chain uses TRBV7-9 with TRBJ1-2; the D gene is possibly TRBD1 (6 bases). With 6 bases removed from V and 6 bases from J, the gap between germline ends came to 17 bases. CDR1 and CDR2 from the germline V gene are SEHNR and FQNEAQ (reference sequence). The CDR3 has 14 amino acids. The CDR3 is CASSGGGVKDGYTF. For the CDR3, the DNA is TGTGCCAGCAGTGGAGGGGGGGTTAAGGATGGCTACACCTTC. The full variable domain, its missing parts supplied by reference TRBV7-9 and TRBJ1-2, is DTGVSQNPRHKITKRGQNVTFRCDPISEHNRLYWYRQTLGQGPEFLTYFQNEAQLEKSRLLSDRFSAERPKGSFSTLEIQRTEQGDSAMYLCASSGGGVKDGYTFGSGTRLTVV.

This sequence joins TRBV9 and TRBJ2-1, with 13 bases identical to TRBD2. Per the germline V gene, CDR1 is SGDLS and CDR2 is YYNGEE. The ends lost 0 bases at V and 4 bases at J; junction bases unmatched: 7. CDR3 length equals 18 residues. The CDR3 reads CASSVGLAGGSGYNEQFF. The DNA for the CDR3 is TGTGCCAGCAGCGTAGGACTAGCGGGAGGATCGGGTTACAATGAGCAGTTCTTC.

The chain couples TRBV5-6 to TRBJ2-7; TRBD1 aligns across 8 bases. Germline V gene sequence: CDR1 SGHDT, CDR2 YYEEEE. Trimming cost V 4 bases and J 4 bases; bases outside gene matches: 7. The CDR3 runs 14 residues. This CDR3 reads CASSLGQGVYEQYF. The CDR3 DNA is TGTGCCAGCAGCCTCGGACAGGGTGTTTACGAGCAGTACTTC.

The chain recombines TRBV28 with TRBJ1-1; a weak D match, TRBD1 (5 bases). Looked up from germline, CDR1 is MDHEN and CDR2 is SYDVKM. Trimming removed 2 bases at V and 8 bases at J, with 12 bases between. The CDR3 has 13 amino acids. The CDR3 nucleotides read TGTGCCAGCAGTTTAATCAAGGGGCCAGAAGCTTTCTTT. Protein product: CASSLIKGPEAFF.

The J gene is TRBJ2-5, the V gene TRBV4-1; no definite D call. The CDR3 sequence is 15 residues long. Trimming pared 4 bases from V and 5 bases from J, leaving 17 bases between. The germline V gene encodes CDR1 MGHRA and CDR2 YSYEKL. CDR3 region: CASSPGSGEWETQYF. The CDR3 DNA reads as TGCGCCAGCAGCCCCGGTTCAGGAGAGTGGGAGACCCAGTACTTC.

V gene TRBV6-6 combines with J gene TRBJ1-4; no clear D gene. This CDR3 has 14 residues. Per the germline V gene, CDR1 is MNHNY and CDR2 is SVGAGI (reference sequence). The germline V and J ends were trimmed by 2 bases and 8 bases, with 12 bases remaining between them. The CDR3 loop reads CASSYMTVGEKLFF. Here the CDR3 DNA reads TGTGCCAGCAGTTACATGACGGTGGGCGAAAAACTGTTTTTT.

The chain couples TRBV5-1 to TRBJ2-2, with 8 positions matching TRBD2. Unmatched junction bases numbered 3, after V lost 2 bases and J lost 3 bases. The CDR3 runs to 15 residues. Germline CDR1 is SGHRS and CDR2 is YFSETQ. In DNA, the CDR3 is TGCGCCAGCAGCTTCAACGGGGGGGACACCGGGGAGCTGTTTTTT. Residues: CASSFNGGDTGELFF.

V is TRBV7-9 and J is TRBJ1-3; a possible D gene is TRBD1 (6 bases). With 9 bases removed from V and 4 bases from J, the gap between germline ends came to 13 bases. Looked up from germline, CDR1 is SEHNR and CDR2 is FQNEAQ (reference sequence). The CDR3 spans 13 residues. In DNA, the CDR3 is TGTGCCAGTACACAGGGTACCGGAAACACCATATATTTT. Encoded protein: CASTQGTGNTIYF.

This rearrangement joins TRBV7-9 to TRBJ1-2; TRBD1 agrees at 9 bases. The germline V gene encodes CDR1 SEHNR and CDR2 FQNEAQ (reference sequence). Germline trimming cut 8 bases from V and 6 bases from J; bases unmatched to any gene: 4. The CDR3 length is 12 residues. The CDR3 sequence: CASGDRADGYTF. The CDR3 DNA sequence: TGTGCCAGCGGGGACAGGGCGGATGGCTACACCTTC.